The next 31 T cell receptor beta chains were all read from a single sample in a study of T cell clones after liver transplantation. TCRdb keeps only in-frame clones here, not all; method: immunoSEQ multiplex PCR. The repertoire holds some 110,000 clones, approximately 78% seen once, with over 0.9% in the top ten. Sequences were derived from CD4+ T cells from blood, sampled before liver transplant. These receptors all come from a human donor who received a liver transplant.

The rearrangement joins TRBV5-1 to TRBJ1-3; D is perhaps TRBD1 (6 bases). This CDR3 comprises 17 residues. Between the trimmed V and J ends, which lost 4 bases and 0 bases, there was a span of 17 bases. The V gene's germline CDR1 is SGHRS and CDR2 YFSETQ. The DNA for the CDR3 is TGCGCCAGCAGCCTCCCACAGGGCACGAGCTCTGGAAACACCATATATTTT. Translation gives CASSLPQGTSSGNTIYF.

The gene calls are TRBV6-5 and TRBJ1-1; 8 positions agree with TRBD1. Germline trimming cut 6 bases from V and 8 bases from J; bases unmatched to any gene: 5. The CDR3 spans 12 residues. Germline CDR1 reads MNHEY; CDR2 reads SVGAGI. In nucleotides, the CDR3 is TGTGCCAGCAGAGATCGGACAGGGGAAGCTTTCTTT. This translates into CASRDRTGEAFF.

This chain connects TRBV7-2 to TRBJ2-7, with D perhaps being TRBD1 or TRBD2 (6 bases each). The V end lost 5 bases, the J end lost 6 bases, and 17 bases lay between the germline ends. In germline, CDR1 is SGHTA, CDR2 FQGNSA. CDR3 length: 14 amino acids. CDR3 nucleotide sequence: TGTGCCAGCAGCCAATCGCCCGGGGGCGTCGAGCAGTACTTC. Residues: CASSQSPGGVEQYF.

This chain joins TRBV4-1 and TRBJ1-3; the D is unclear. V lost 1 base to trimming and J lost 0 bases, with 10 bases between them. CDR1 and CDR2 from the germline V gene are MGHRA and YSYEKL. The CDR3 is 16 amino acids. CDR3 coding DNA: TGCGCCAGCAGCCAAGTTGAAACGGTCTCTGGAAACACCATATATTTT. Its protein is CASSQVETVSGNTIYF.

V gene TRBV18 combines with J gene TRBJ2-7, with 10 bases aligning to TRBD1. Germline lookup yields CDR1 KGHSH and CDR2 LQKENI. CDR3 length: 14 amino acids. V lost 3 bases, J lost 4 bases, and 3 bases stayed unmatched. The DNA of the CDR3 is TGTGCCAGCTCACCGGGACAGGGGATTTACGAGCAGTACTTC. This sequence encodes CASSPGQGIYEQYF. Filled out from reference TRBV18 and TRBJ2-7, the complete variable domain reads NAGVMQNPRHLVRRRGQEARLRCSPMKGHSHVYWYRQLPEEGLKFMVYLQKENIIDESGMPKERFSAEFPKEGPSILRIQQVVRGDSAAYFCASSPGQGIYEQYFGPGTRLTVT.

The rearrangement joins TRBV9 to TRBJ2-1, with D maybe TRBD1 (6 bases). The germline V gene encodes CDR1 SGDLS and CDR2 YYNGEE. The CDR3 totals 14 residues. The V end lost 4 bases, the J end lost 7 bases, and 15 bases lay between the germline ends. The CDR3 DNA reads as TGTGCCAGCAGCATCCGACAGGATTGGAATGAGCAGTTCTTC. It is translated as CASSIRQDWNEQFF. Using reference TRBV9 and TRBJ2-1 for the parts outside the CDR3, the full variable domain is DSGVTQTPKHLITATGQRVTLRCSPRSGDLSVYWYQQSLDQGLQFLIQYYNGEERAKGNILERFSAQQFPDLHSELNLSSLELGDSALYFCASSIRQDWNEQFFGPGTRLTVL.

The chain joins TRBV5-1 to TRBJ2-7; 7 positions match TRBD2. The trim removed 4 bases at V and 0 bases at J, leaving 4 bases unmatched. The CDR3 runs to 14 residues. Germline V lookup: CDR1 SGHRS, CDR2 YFSETQ. This CDR3 is CASSIAGSSYEQYF. In DNA, the CDR3 is TGCGCCAGCAGCATAGCGGGTAGCTCCTACGAGCAGTACTTC.

The CDR3 nucleotides are TGTGCCAGCAGCTTAAGGCAGTTTAATGAAAAACTGTTTTTT. It is translated as CASSLRQFNEKLFF. The chain links TRBV7-8 to TRBJ1-4; D not certain. The length of the CDR3 is 14 residues. Trimming removed 2 bases from V and 4 bases from J, with 8 bases in between. Germline V gene lookup returns CDR1 SGHVS and CDR2 FQNEAQ.

The V and J genes are TRBV7-6 and TRBJ2-1, with no clear D. Trimming took off 1 base at V and 4 bases at J, with 5 bases between the two ends. Germline values: CDR1 SGHVS, CDR2 FNYEAQ. The CDR3 loop spans 13 amino acids. CDR3 sequence (DNA): TGTGCCAGCAGCTTAGTGGCTTACAATGAGCAGTTCTTC. Residues: CASSLVAYNEQFF.

V and J are TRBV18 and TRBJ2-2; TRBD1 might be the D (5 bases). Looked up from germline, CDR1 is KGHSH and CDR2 is LQKENI. The CDR3 is made up of 12 amino acids. Trimming pared 4 bases from V and 7 bases from J, leaving 7 bases between. CDR3 DNA: TGTGCCAGCTCACTCCAGGGCGGGGAGCTGTTTTTT. Protein sequence: CASSLQGGELFF.

The chain recombines TRBV9 with TRBJ2-1; D gene unclear. Germline loops: CDR1 SGDLS, CDR2 YYNGEE. The V gene lost 0 bases and the J gene lost 0 bases, with 7 bases spanning the gap. This CDR3 contains 15 residues. The CDR3 here is CASSVEASSYNEQFF. Here the CDR3 DNA reads TGTGCCAGCAGCGTAGAGGCTAGCTCCTACAATGAGCAGTTCTTC.

The gene calls are TRBV30 and TRBJ1-3; unclear D gene. CDR3 length: 13 amino acids. Germline values: CDR1 GTSNPN, CDR2 SVGIG (reference sequence). Trimming removed 3 bases at V and 2 bases at J, with 8 bases between. In DNA form, the CDR3 reads TGTGCCTGGAGACATACGGCTGGAAACACCATATATTTT. Its protein is CAWRHTAGNTIYF.

The chain has TRBV5-1 and TRBJ2-2; 7 bases line up with TRBD2. After removal of 1 base from V and 6 bases from J, the junction contained 6 bases not matched to a gene. This CDR3 comprises 15 residues. Looked up from germline, CDR1 is SGHRS and CDR2 is YFSETQ. CDR3: CASSLFAGVAGELFF. CDR3 bases: TGCGCCAGCAGCTTGTTCGCGGGAGTTGCCGGGGAGCTGTTTTTT.

The CDR3 DNA reads as TGTGCCAGCAGCGAGGACCCGGGGACAGGCCAGATAGCCAAAAACATTCAGTACTTC. Encoded protein: CASSEDPGTGQIAKNIQYF. The V and J genes are TRBV9 and TRBJ2-4; 8 bases map to TRBD1. In germline, CDR1 is SGDLS, CDR2 YYNGEE. This CDR3 is built from 19 residues. V was clipped by 3 bases and J by 0 bases; unmatched bases: 14.

The gene calls are TRBV5-1 and TRBJ1-2; D possibly corresponds to TRBD1 (6 bases). Germline V lookup: CDR1 SGHRS, CDR2 YFSETQ. The length of the CDR3 is 13 residues. The V and J ends lost 2 bases and 4 bases respectively, with 9 bases between them. CDR3 coding DNA: TGCGCCAGCAGCTTACAGGGAGGCTATGGCTACACCTTC. It yields the protein CASSLQGGYGYTF.

The chain is built from TRBV6-5 and TRBJ1-1; D may be TRBD1 (5 bases). Germline V CDR1 and CDR2: MNHEY, SVGAGI. Trimming pared 3 bases from V and 0 bases from J, leaving 14 bases between. This CDR3 region has 16 residues. The CDR3 loop reads CASSYFAGWVNTEAFF. The CDR3 DNA reads TGTGCCAGCAGTTATTTTGCAGGGTGGGTGAACACTGAAGCTTTCTTT.

This chain uses TRBV6-1 with TRBJ1-5, with D possibly TRBD1 on 5 matching bases. The V end lost 4 bases, the J end lost 3 bases, and 22 bases lay between the germline ends. Germline-derived CDR1 and CDR2 are MNHNS and SASEGT. CDR3 length: 18 amino acids. In DNA form, the CDR3 reads TGTGCCAGCAGTGCCCGCGGGGGTTACGGGAAAGACAATCAGCCCCAGCATTTT. Amino acid sequence: CASSARGGYGKDNQPQHF.

The chain links TRBV30 to TRBJ2-5; a possible D gene is TRBD2 (7 bases). From germline, CDR1 is GTSNPN and CDR2 SVGIG (reference sequence). V lost 0 bases, J lost 0 bases, and 17 bases lay in between. The CDR3 consists of 17 residues. The CDR3: CAWSVGGAQRYQETQYF. The CDR3 DNA is TGTGCCTGGAGTGTAGGGGGGGCACAACGCTACCAAGAGACCCAGTACTTC.

The gene calls are TRBV6-5 and TRBJ2-1; D gene ambiguous. Trimming pared 6 bases from V and 8 bases from J, leaving 14 bases between. Germline V gene sequence: CDR1 MNHEY, CDR2 SVGAGI. The CDR3 runs to 13 residues. The CDR3 DNA reads TGTGCCAGCAGACCCCGACCCAGTCATGAGCAGTTCTTC. This gives the protein CASRPRPSHEQFF.

V is TRBV19 and J is TRBJ2-4, with a possible D match to TRBD1 (7 bases). The V end was cut by 2 bases, the J end by 9 bases, with 8 bases between. The CDR3 length is 12 residues. CDR1 and CDR2 (germline): LNHDA, SQIVND (reference sequence). For the CDR3, the DNA is TGTGCCAGTAGTATACAGGGGGGCATTCAGTACTTC. Amino acids: CASSIQGGIQYF. The complete variable domain, with remaining parts taken from reference TRBV19 and TRBJ2-4, reads DGGITQSPKYLFRKEGQNVTLSCEQNLNHDAMYWYRQDPGQGLRLIYYSQIVNDFQKGDIAEGYSVSREKKESFPLTVTSAQKNPTAFYLCASSIQGGIQYFGAGTRLSVL.

The chain joins TRBV4-2 to TRBJ2-1; TRBD2 is a possible D gene (7 bases). V was shortened by 3 bases and J by 7 bases, with 19 bases between the two germline ends. Germline-derived CDR1 and CDR2 are LGHNA and YNFKEQ. The CDR3 spans 16 residues. The CDR3: CASSQSLWGGQNEQFF. As DNA, the CDR3 is TGTGCCAGCAGCCAGAGCTTATGGGGGGGCCAAAATGAGCAGTTCTTC.

The rearrangement uses TRBV6-6 and TRBJ2-1; TRBD2 aligns across 11 bases. Germline V gives CDR1 MNHNY, CDR2 SVGAGI (reference sequence). CDR3 length: 15 amino acids. J gave up 4 bases and V 5 bases, and 4 bases lay outside the gene matches. CDR3 bases: TGTGCCAGCAGTCCCGGGACTAGCGGTTACAATGAGCAGTTCTTC. The encoded protein is CASSPGTSGYNEQFF.

The chain employs TRBV5-4 and TRBJ2-6; 9 bases line up with TRBD1. Germline V CDR1 and CDR2: SGHNT, YYREEE (reference sequence). This CDR3 spans 19 amino acids. Losses at the gene ends were 6 bases for V and 0 bases for J; bases not matched to a gene: 13. The CDR3 DNA reads as TGTGCCAGCAACTATCGGACAGGGGCCTTTTTCTCTGGGGCCAACGTCCTGACTTTC. It yields the protein CASNYRTGAFFSGANVLTF.

This clone came up once. The genes are TRBV5-4 and TRBJ1-4, with 9 bases matching TRBD1. The V gene's germline CDR1 is SGHNT and CDR2 YYREEE (reference sequence). Losses at the gene ends were 2 bases for V and 6 bases for J; bases not matched to a gene: 2. The CDR3 is 14 amino acids. The CDR3 sequence is CASSLRTGDEKLFF. The DNA for the CDR3 is TGTGCCAGCAGCTTACGGACAGGGGATGAAAAACTGTTTTTT.

The gene calls are TRBV27 and TRBJ2-7; 15 nucleotides agree with TRBD2. Germline trimming cut 4 bases from V and 5 bases from J; bases unmatched to any gene: 9. Germline assignment: CDR1 MNHEY and CDR2 SMNVEV (reference sequence). The CDR3 consists of 17 residues. This chain's CDR3 is CASSSRRTSGRADEQYF. For the CDR3, the DNA is TGTGCCAGCAGTTCCCGCAGGACTAGCGGGAGGGCGGACGAGCAGTACTTC.

The chain is built from TRBV25-1 and TRBJ1-1; D remains unclear. The CDR3 sequence is 14 residues long. The germline V and J ends were trimmed by 5 bases and 1 base, with 11 bases remaining between them. The germline CDR1 and CDR2 sequences are MGHDK and SYGVNS. The CDR3 bases are TGTGCCAGCAGTTCGGTTGGCTCGAACACTGAAGCTTTCTTT. It encodes CASSSVGSNTEAFF. Using reference TRBV25-1 and TRBJ1-1 for the parts outside the CDR3, the full variable domain is EADIYQTPRYLVIGTGKKITLECSQTMGHDKMYWYQQDPGMELHLIHYSYGVNSTEKGDLSSESTVSRIRTEHFPLTLESARPSHTSQYLCASSSVGSNTEAFFGQGTRLTVV.

The chain has TRBV19 and TRBJ2-5; 9 positions match TRBD1. With 6 bases clipped from V and 4 bases from J, the junction kept 6 bases outside the gene matches. Germline CDR1 is LNHDA and CDR2 is SQIVND (reference sequence). CDR3 length equals 14 residues. The CDR3 bases are TGTGCCAGTAGGCACAGGGGGCAGGGAGAGACCCAGTACTTC. Amino acid sequence: CASRHRGQGETQYF.

This chain joins TRBV7-3 and TRBJ2-3; 11 bases line up with TRBD2. The V segment lost 8 bases and the J segment 4 bases; nucleotides outside the gene matches: 5. CDR1 is SGHTA, CDR2 FQGTGA, per germline. The CDR3 length is 14 residues. CDR3 loop: CASRGTSGSDTQYF. CDR3 sequence (DNA): TGTGCCAGCCGCGGGACTAGCGGTTCAGATACGCAGTATTTT.

V and J are TRBV18 and TRBJ2-1; D is perhaps TRBD1 or TRBD2 (6 bases each). V lost 1 base, J lost 12 bases, and 13 bases lay in between. Looked up from germline, CDR1 is KGHSH and CDR2 is LQKENI. The CDR3 totals 13 residues. This CDR3 is CASSPQKGDSQFF. DNA for the CDR3: TGTGCCAGCTCACCACAAAAGGGGGACTCGCAGTTCTTC.

This chain links TRBV27 with TRBJ2-2, with 9 nucleotides matching TRBD1. The J segment lost 5 bases and the V segment lost 6 bases, leaving 7 bases of the junction unmatched. Germline V gene lookup returns CDR1 MNHEY and CDR2 SMNVEV (reference sequence). This CDR3 has 15 amino acids. DNA for the CDR3: TGTGCCAGCAGAAAAGGGGACAGGGAGACCGGGGAGCTGTTTTTT. This gives the protein CASRKGDRETGELFF.

The chain couples TRBV28 to TRBJ2-1; D possibly matches TRBD1 or TRBD2 (5 bases each). CDR3 length: 16 amino acids. V gave up 4 bases and J gave up 0 bases, with 13 bases separating them. Germline CDR1 MDHEN, CDR2 SYDVKM. The CDR3 loop is CASSSPGTVSYNEQFF. CDR3 coding DNA: TGTGCCAGCAGTTCCCCGGGGACGGTCTCCTACAATGAGCAGTTCTTC.